Listed here are 14 T cell receptor beta chains from one sample, sequenced in a study of ipilimumab plus nivolumab after autologous stem cell transplantation. TCRdb's table, derived via immunoSEQ multiplex PCR, lists solely in-frame clones and lacks some. Here the sample spans about 12,000 clones, about 70% being singletons. The sequencing used PBMCs, collected in a trial of ipilimumab plus nivolumab as post-transplant consolidation. The source of these receptors is a male donor with diffuse large B-cell lymphoma.

The V and J genes are TRBV18 and TRBJ2-5; D gene ambiguous. The CDR3 spans 13 residues. Trimming cost V 4 bases and J 1 base, with 7 bases left between them. The germline V gene encodes CDR1 KGHSH and CDR2 LQKENI. The CDR3: CASSLTLQETQYF. The CDR3 coding sequence is TGTGCCAGCTCACTGACCCTCCAAGAGACCCAGTACTTC.

This clone was recorded a few times. The V gene is TRBV5-4, the J gene TRBJ2-3, with 7 bases that match TRBD2. Germline-derived CDR1 and CDR2 are SGHNT and YYREEE (reference sequence). The junction had 7 bases not matched to a gene; V was cut back by 3 bases and J by 6 bases. This CDR3 is 14 amino acids long. DNA of the CDR3: TGTGCCAGCAGCTCGGGACTATCCTACGATACGCAGTATTTT. This sequence encodes CASSSGLSYDTQYF.

The rearrangement uses TRBV7-2 and TRBJ2-2; 10 bases map to TRBD2. After removal of 4 bases from V and 3 bases from J, the junction contained 8 bases not matched to a gene. CDR1 SGHTA and CDR2 FQGNSA come from the germline V gene. This CDR3 contains 17 residues. The CDR3 coding sequence is TGTGCCAGCAGCTCATCACTAGCGGGGCTATACACCGGGGAGCTGTTTTTT. Translating it yields CASSSSLAGLYTGELFF.

The rearrangement uses TRBV5-8 and TRBJ2-3; 10 positions match TRBD2. V was pared by 2 bases and J by 6 bases, with 6 bases of the junction left unmatched. Germline V CDR1 and CDR2: SGHTS, YDEGEE. This CDR3 is 15 amino acids long. CDR3 sequence: CASSLELAGFDTQYF. CDR3 DNA: TGTGCCAGCAGCTTAGAACTAGCGGGGTTTGATACGCAGTATTTT. The full variable domain, its missing parts supplied by reference TRBV5-8 and TRBJ2-3, is EAGVTQSPTHLIKTRGQQATLRCSPISGHTSVYWYQQALGLGLQFLLWYDEGEERNRGNFPPRFSGRQFPNYSSELNVNALELEDSALYLCASSLELAGFDTQYFGPGTRLTVL.

This clone was counted a few times. The gene calls are TRBV11-2 and TRBJ2-1; weak D call: TRBD2 (6 bases). This CDR3 has 13 amino acids. CDR1 SGHAT and CDR2 FQNNGV come from the germline V gene. Trimming took 1 base from V and 7 from J, leaving 8 bases between them. DNA of the CDR3: TGTGCCAGCAGCTTAGTGGGGGGTAATGAGCAGTTCTTC. This encodes CASSLVGGNEQFF.

This clone ranks as medium-sized. The gene calls are TRBV28 and TRBJ1-1; 7 nucleotides align to TRBD1. The CDR3 sequence is 13 residues long. The germline V gene has CDR1 MDHEN and CDR2 SYDVKM. V was pared by 2 bases and J by 5 bases, with 2 bases of the junction left unmatched. DNA of the CDR3: TGTGCCAGCAGTTTAATGGACAGGACTGAAGCTTTCTTT. This translates into CASSLMDRTEAFF.

This clone occurred a few times. This rearrangement joins TRBV6-1 to TRBJ1-4, with TRBD1 matching over 9 bases. V shed 3 bases, J shed 4 bases, and the junction held 6 bases outside the gene matches. Germline values: CDR1 MNHNS, CDR2 SASEGT. This CDR3 region has 16 residues. CDR3 nucleotides: TGTGCCAGCAGTGATAGGGACAGGGCCTTTAATGAAAAACTGTTTTTT. Translation: CASSDRDRAFNEKLFF.

This rearrangement joins TRBV20-1 to TRBJ2-7; no definite D call. V was pared by 7 bases and J by 2 bases, with 6 bases between. Looked up from germline, CDR1 is DFQATT and CDR2 is SNEGSKA (reference sequence). The CDR3 extends over 10 amino acids. The CDR3: CSVQAYEQYF. The DNA of the CDR3 is TGCAGTGTTCAAGCCTACGAGCAGTACTTC.

The chain has TRBV4-1 and TRBJ1-5, with TRBD1 matching 7 bases. Germline V gene lookup returns CDR1 MGHRA and CDR2 YSYEKL. Losses at the gene ends were 0 bases for V and 2 bases for J; bases not matched to a gene: 7. The CDR3 has 17 amino acids. The CDR3 spells CASSQDRGGQGNQPQHF. The CDR3 DNA sequence: TGCGCCAGCAGCCAAGATAGAGGGGGCCAAGGCAATCAGCCCCAGCATTTT.

This clone was detected a few times. The chain has TRBV6-5 and TRBJ2-7, with unresolved D. The J call may be mistaken, given a closer DNA end match to TRBJ2-5. The CDR3 contains 13 residues. Germline V gene lookup returns CDR1 MNHEY and CDR2 SVGAGI. CDR3 sequence reads: CASSYSRTGTQYF. The CDR3 DNA is TGTGCCAGCAGTTACTCGAGAACCGGGACCCAGTACTTC.

The chain is built from TRBV7-6 and TRBJ1-5, with D possibly TRBD1 on 6 matching bases. CDR3 length equals 16 residues. The V end was cut by 4 bases, the J end by 6 bases, with 19 bases between. Germline values: CDR1 SGHVS, CDR2 FNYEAQ. CDR3 residues: CASSSSGWGLGQPQHF. CDR3 coding DNA: TGTGCCAGCAGCTCATCAGGATGGGGGCTTGGTCAGCCCCAGCATTTT.

This clone was recorded once. The chain combines TRBV15 with TRBJ2-5; the D is unclear. The CDR3 has 15 amino acids. Per the germline V gene, CDR1 is LNHNV and CDR2 is YYDKDF (reference sequence). The germline V and J ends were trimmed by 1 base and 1 base, with 10 bases remaining between them. Here the CDR3 reads CATSRAPHSQETQYF. The CDR3 DNA is TGTGCCACCAGCAGAGCCCCCCACTCCCAAGAGACCCAGTACTTC.

The rearrangement uses TRBV11-3 and TRBJ2-7; D not resolved. V dropped 0 bases and J dropped 3 bases, with 3 bases sitting between them. CDR1 is SGHNT and CDR2 is YENEEA in the germline V gene. The CDR3 covers 12 residues. CDR3 amino acids: CASSLDIYEQYF. As DNA, the CDR3 is TGTGCCAGCAGCTTAGATATCTACGAGCAGTACTTC.

Of note for this clone: This may come from a read error, since a much larger clone is one base off. This same CDR3 is encoded by further DNA sequences in the sample. CDR3 sequence reads: CASSLRGTEAFF. CDR3 in DNA: TGTGCCAGCAGCTTGCGGGGTACTGAAGCTTTCTTT. This chain uses TRBV5-8 with TRBJ1-1; D not certain. Trimming cost V 1 base and J 5 bases, with 6 bases left between them. Germline lookup yields CDR1 SGHTS and CDR2 YDEGEE. This CDR3 has 12 residues. Full variable domain (outside the CDR3, taken from reference TRBV5-8 and TRBJ1-1): EAGVTQSPTHLIKTRGQQATLRCSPISGHTSVYWYQQALGLGLQFLLWYDEGEERNRGNFPPRFSGRQFPNYSSELNVNALELEDSALYLCASSLRGTEAFFGQGTRLTVV.